The 26 T cell receptor beta chains given below trace back to one sample, sequenced in a study of blood T cells in healthy people across ages. Using a J-beta primer mix together with a sample-barcoded 5' primer, a second PCR was run for roughly 7 to 11 cycles. TCRdb called the 5' RACE reads again in MiXCR, with one record for every CDR3 protein. Of some 780,000 distinct CDR3 sequences listed, around 50% were seen once; the top ten hold about a quarter. The sample consisted of blood. The receptors stem from a man aged 35 to 55 in good health.

The chain links TRBV24-1 to TRBJ2-5, with 7 bases fitting TRBD2. Germline V gene lookup returns CDR1 KGHDR and CDR2 SFDVKD. The CDR3 loop spans 13 amino acids. Trimming removed 8 bases from V and 11 bases from J; junction bases left unmatched: 13. In nucleotides, the CDR3 is TGTGCCACCATGGGGAGGGTGGTGAATGAGCAGTACTTC. Translation: CATMGRVVNEQYF.

The chain employs TRBV20-1 and TRBJ2-7; the D gene is possibly TRBD1 (5 bases). Per germline, CDR1 DFQATT and CDR2 SNEGSKA (reference sequence). The CDR3 length is 14 residues. V shed 5 bases and J shed 2 bases, with 16 bases lying between them. The CDR3: CSAPKDSRAYEQYF. Written as DNA, the CDR3 is TGCAGTGCTCCCAAAGATTCCAGGGCCTACGAGCAGTACTTC.

The rearrangement joins TRBV9 to TRBJ1-1, with D maybe TRBD1 (6 bases). The CDR3 covers 14 residues. CDR1 is SGDLS, CDR2 YYNGEE, per germline. The V gene lost 4 bases and the J gene lost 4 bases, with 14 bases spanning the gap. CDR3 protein: CASSTRTGSTEAFF. Written as DNA, the CDR3 is TGTGCCAGCAGCACACGAACAGGGAGCACTGAAGCTTTCTTT.

This chain uses TRBV29-1 with TRBJ2-3, with D perhaps TRBD1 (6 bases). The germline gives CDR1 SQVTM, CDR2 ANQGSEA. V was clipped by 4 bases and J by 2 bases, with 16 bases between them. This CDR3 region has 15 residues. The CDR3 is CSVGGAGAPTDTQYF. The CDR3 DNA follows: TGCAGCGTTGGTGGGGCAGGGGCACCCACAGATACGCAGTATTTT.

This clonotype has only a few counts. The V and J genes are TRBV7-3 and TRBJ2-1; 15 nucleotides agree with TRBD2. This CDR3 has 17 amino acids. V lost 5 bases to trimming and J lost 7 bases; unmatched junction nucleotides: 9. CDR1 SGHTA and CDR2 FQGTGA come from the germline V gene. The CDR3 protein is CASSAYWTSGRGNEQFF. In DNA form, the CDR3 reads TGTGCCAGCAGCGCCTACTGGACTAGCGGGAGGGGAAATGAGCAGTTCTTC.

CDR3: CASNQGVEAFF. The DNA of the CDR3 is TGTGCCAGCAACCAGGGTGTCGAAGCTTTCTTT. This sequence joins TRBV6-5 and TRBJ1-1, with D perhaps TRBD1 (5 bases). V was cut by 7 bases and J by 8 bases, with 11 bases left in between. The germline gives CDR1 MNHEY, CDR2 SVGAGI. CDR3 length: 11 amino acids.

The chain uses TRBV9 and TRBJ2-4; no firm D call. The germline V and J ends were trimmed by 0 bases and 13 bases, with 17 bases remaining between them. This CDR3 contains 14 residues. CDR1 and CDR2 from the germline V gene are SGDLS and YYNGEE. The chain's CDR3 is CASSVESTAEEQYF. In DNA form, the CDR3 reads TGTGCCAGCAGCGTAGAGAGTACGGCGGAAGAGCAGTACTTC.

The V call is TRBV7-2, the J call TRBJ1-2, with D unresolved. The CDR3 has 15 residues. V was pared by 1 base and J by 2 bases, with 11 bases between. Germline V gene lookup returns CDR1 SGHTA and CDR2 FQGNSA. In nucleotides, the CDR3 is TGTGCCAGCAGCTTAGATGTAATAGAGAACTATGGCTACACCTTC. Its translation is CASSLDVIENYGYTF.

The V gene is TRBV25-1, the J gene TRBJ1-6; D gene uncertain. CDR1 is MGHDK, CDR2 SYGVNS, per germline. The CDR3 is made up of 13 amino acids. Between the trimmed V and J ends, which lost 4 bases and 7 bases, there was a span of 8 bases. The CDR3 reads CASSAPQNSPLHF. As DNA, the CDR3 is TGTGCCAGCAGTGCCCCCCAGAATTCACCCCTCCACTTT.

The V call is TRBV9, the J call TRBJ2-4; no reliable D call. The CDR3 runs to 17 residues. Trimming pared 0 bases from V and 4 bases from J, leaving 17 bases between. Looked up from germline, CDR1 is SGDLS and CDR2 is YYNGEE. CDR3 DNA sequence: TGTGCCAGCAGCGTAGATCCGGGTGGTGGAGTGAAAAACATTCAGTACTTC. This encodes CASSVDPGGGVKNIQYF.

The chain couples TRBV20-1 to TRBJ1-1; 7 bases line up with TRBD1. This CDR3 comprises 14 residues. CDR1 is DFQATT, CDR2 SNEGSKA, per germline (reference sequence). Germline trimming cut 5 bases from V and 5 bases from J; bases unmatched to any gene: 11. DNA for the CDR3: TGCAGTGCTTTGAGGGAGGGGGCAGGGACTGAAGCTTTCTTT. It specifies CSALREGAGTEAFF.

The CDR3 sequence: CASSPAGIWRADTQYF. CDR3 in DNA: TGTGCCAGCAGCCCAGCTGGTATTTGGAGGGCAGATACGCAGTATTTT. V gene TRBV7-2 combines with J gene TRBJ2-3; tentatively, D is TRBD2 (6 bases). The CDR3 contains 16 residues. Per the germline V gene, CDR1 is SGHTA and CDR2 is FQGNSA. Trimming stripped 5 bases from V and 4 bases from J, with 19 bases between.

The chain employs TRBV28 and TRBJ2-5, with no clear D. Germline V gives CDR1 MDHEN, CDR2 SYDVKM. The CDR3 has 13 amino acids. V dropped 8 bases and J dropped 5 bases, with 15 bases sitting between them. The CDR3 region is CASGLGYTETQYF. DNA for the CDR3: TGTGCCAGCGGGCTAGGGTACACGGAGACCCAGTACTTC.

The chain links TRBV28 to TRBJ2-7; TRBD2 is a possible D gene (6 bases). V lost 5 bases to trimming and J lost 2 bases, with 16 bases between them. The germline gives CDR1 MDHEN, CDR2 SYDVKM. This CDR3 is built from 15 residues. The CDR3 loop is CASSQPGRGTYEQYF. DNA of the CDR3: TGTGCCAGCAGTCAGCCGGGACGGGGGACCTACGAGCAGTACTTC.

This chain uses TRBV9 with TRBJ2-4, with D perhaps given as TRBD1 or TRBD2 (5 bases each). The DNA end lines up better with TRBJ2-7; the J call may be wrong. Germline-derived CDR1 and CDR2 are SGDLS and YYNGEE. This CDR3 has 14 residues. This CDR3 is CASSVGTEKYEQYF. The CDR3 coding sequence is TGTGCCAGCAGCGTCGGGACGGAGAAGTACGAGCAGTACTTC.

The chain joins TRBV29-1 to TRBJ1-2; the D gene is possibly TRBD1 (5 bases). This CDR3 is 15 amino acids long. Germline assignment: CDR1 SQVTM and CDR2 ANQGSEA. Trimming cost V 4 bases and J 1 base, with 16 bases left between them. CDR3 in amino acids: CSVVSDGARNYGYTF. DNA of the CDR3: TGCAGCGTTGTCTCTGATGGGGCGCGTAACTATGGCTACACCTTC. The full variable domain, rest sourced from reference TRBV29-1 and TRBJ1-2, is SAVISQKPSRDICQRGTSLTIQCQVDSQVTMMFWYRQQPGQSLTLIATANQGSEATYESGFVIDKFPISRPNLTFSTLTVSNMSPEDSSIYLCSVVSDGARNYGYTFGSGTRLTVV.

This clonotype turned up a few times. This chain links TRBV18 with TRBJ1-2, with D perhaps TRBD1 (5 bases). Trimming pared 3 bases from V and 5 bases from J, leaving 13 bases between. The CDR3 length is 14 residues. The germline V gene has CDR1 KGHSH and CDR2 LQKENI. The CDR3, as DNA: TGTGCCAGCTCACCTTCGGGACGGAAGTATGGCTACACCTTC. It encodes CASSPSGRKYGYTF. Filled out from reference TRBV18 and TRBJ1-2, the complete variable domain reads NAGVMQNPRHLVRRRGQEARLRCSPMKGHSHVYWYRQLPEEGLKFMVYLQKENIIDESGMPKERFSAEFPKEGPSILRIQQVVRGDSAAYFCASSPSGRKYGYTFGSGTRLTVV.

This chain uses TRBV5-1 with TRBJ2-5; the D is unclear. V shed 5 bases and J shed 5 bases, with 7 bases lying between them. Germline CDR1 reads SGHRS; CDR2 reads YFSETQ. The CDR3 has 11 amino acids. The CDR3 is CASRIFETQYF. For the CDR3, the DNA is TGCGCCAGCAGAATTTTTGAGACCCAGTACTTC.

The chain recombines TRBV29-1 with TRBJ2-7, with D unresolved. The CDR3 contains 12 residues. In germline, CDR1 is SQVTM, CDR2 ANQGSEA. Trimming pared 5 bases from V and 1 base from J, leaving 9 bases between. DNA of the CDR3: TGCAGCGTTATGGACGGATCCTACGAGCAGTACTTC. This translates into CSVMDGSYEQYF.

The V gene is TRBV3-1, the J gene TRBJ2-5; D is unresolved. Germline values: CDR1 LGHDT, CDR2 YNNKEL (reference sequence). This CDR3 spans 17 amino acids. The V and J ends lost 0 bases and 2 bases respectively, with 16 bases between them. The CDR3 DNA sequence: TGTGCCAGCAGCCAAGACGTGGGCAGGAGCTCACAAGAGACCCAGTACTTC. Residues: CASSQDVGRSSQETQYF.

The chain joins TRBV6-5 to TRBJ2-7, with 12 bases lining up with TRBD2. In germline, CDR1 is MNHEY, CDR2 SVGAGI. This CDR3 is built from 17 residues. With V trimmed by 1 base and J by 6 bases, 10 bases remained unmatched. CDR3 loop: CASSYWQTSGSGGEQYF. CDR3 DNA: TGTGCCAGCAGTTACTGGCAGACTAGCGGGAGCGGAGGCGAGCAGTACTTC.

The V and J genes are TRBV2 and TRBJ1-1, with D unresolved. Germline CDR1 reads SNHLY; CDR2 reads FYNNEI. Trimming stripped 6 bases from V and 4 bases from J, with 15 bases between. The CDR3 runs 14 residues. This chain's CDR3 is CASSLPVAGTEAFF. The CDR3 coding sequence is TGTGCCAGCAGCCTGCCGGTTGCGGGCACTGAAGCTTTCTTT.

The sample holds a few counts of this clonotype. CDR3 nucleotides: TGTGCCAGCAGTTCCCTAGGACAGCGAACCGGGTTTGGCTACACCTTC. Translated, it gives CASSSLGQRTGFGYTF. The genes are TRBV6-5 and TRBJ1-2; weak D call: TRBD1 (6 bases). The V gene's germline CDR1 is MNHEY and CDR2 SVGAGI. V lost 4 bases and J 7 bases, leaving 22 bases between the germline ends. This CDR3 has 16 residues.

The V gene is TRBV7-8, the J gene TRBJ1-1; D perhaps matches TRBD1 (5 bases). The CDR3 has 14 residues. Germline V gene sequence: CDR1 SGHVS, CDR2 FQNEAQ. Between the trimmed V and J ends, which lost 3 bases and 5 bases, there was a span of 13 bases. This chain's CDR3 is CASSLGGGLTEAFF. The CDR3 DNA reads as TGTGCCAGCAGCTTGGGGGGAGGCTTGACTGAAGCTTTCTTT.

This clonotype has a handful of counts. CDR3 sequence (DNA): TGCAGCGTTGACTCTACTGCTATCCGAAATGAGCAGTTCTTC. Translating gives CSVDSTAIRNEQFF. V is TRBV29-1 and J is TRBJ2-1; D unclear. The CDR3 runs to 14 residues. Per germline, CDR1 SQVTM and CDR2 ANQGSEA. V was pared by 3 bases and J by 7 bases, with 16 bases between.

The J gene is TRBJ2-1, the V gene TRBV7-2; D is undetermined. The CDR3 covers 11 residues. V was trimmed by 6 bases and J by 8 bases, leaving 8 bases between them. Germline V gene lookup returns CDR1 SGHTA and CDR2 FQGNSA. The CDR3 nucleotides read TGTGCCAGCAGGGCAGTCGATGAGCAGTTCTTC. This gives the protein CASRAVDEQFF. Using reference TRBV7-2 and TRBJ2-1 for the parts outside the CDR3, the full variable domain is GAGVSQSPSNKVTEKGKDVELRCDPISGHTALYWYRQSLGQGLEFLIYFQGNSAPDKSGLPSDRFSAERTGGSVSTLTIQRTQQEDSAVYLCASRAVDEQFFGPGTRLTVL.